Only a few counts were recorded for the clone carrying this T cell receptor (beta chain). A read error is possible here, since a much larger clone lies one base away. The data originate from a study of T cells in Graves' hyperthyroidism and ophthalmopathy. CDR1 DFQATT and CDR2 SNEGSKA come from the germline V gene (reference sequence). Trimming stripped 5 bases from V and 4 bases from J, with 12 bases between. The CDR3 consists of 12 residues. TCR beta CDR3 region amplification was performed from RNA transcripts. An initial round of RT-PCR targeting the TCR CDR3 relied on the HTBI primer set. TCRdb re-derived calls from the multiplex PCR reads in MiXCR, one entry per CDR3 protein. Of around 450,000 distinct CDR3 sequences in the sample, more than 15% were seen once. No ophthalmopathy progression within 18 months constituted stable Graves' hyperthyroidism. PBMCs were obtained from about 9.9 ml fresh peripheral blood.

The chain is built from TRBV20-1 and TRBJ2-7; D gene ambiguous. Sequenced sample: blood. The receptor was derived from a woman younger than 35 with Graves' hyperthyroidism. As DNA, the CDR3 is TGCAGTGCTGGAGTCGGCCGTTACGAGCAGTACTTC. Translating it yields CSAGVGRYEQYF.